The sequence of this T cell receptor (beta chain) was determined in a study of T cell responses to AZD1222 COVID-19 vaccine. Repertoires were generated with immunoSEQ multiplex PCR, while TCRdb's copy carries only in-frame clones and drops some. The sample has 35,000 to 55,000 clones, about 83% seen once; the top ten hold approximately 52%. There are 11 residues in the CDR3. V lost 10 bases and J lost 5, with 9 bases in between. Germline assignment: CDR1 MNHEY and CDR2 SMNVEV (reference sequence). Sequences were derived from peripheral blood, sampled on day 0 of AZD1222 vaccination. This chain connects TRBV27 to TRBJ2-1, with D unresolved. The origin of this receptor is an adult in good health. The CDR3: CATPVHNEQFF. CDR3 nucleotide sequence: TGTGCCACCCCAGTCCACAATGAGCAGTTCTTC.